This T cell receptor (beta chain) appears in the sequencing data of a study of cytomegalovirus exposure and HLA in healthy donors. Study-level findings and limits: In an earlier analysis, productive rearrangement rates for most beta V segments clustered near 87% or 30%. Researchers reportedly found TCR beta sequences accurately predicted most subjects' HLA-A and HLA-B alleles. When a later analysis compared HLA-associated TCR beta chains with equally common others, the HLA-associated chains turned out to be more clonally expanded and to have lower generation probabilities.

The V end lost 8 bases, the J end lost 1 base, and 14 bases lay between the germline ends. This CDR3 is built from 14 residues. Germline V gene sequence: CDR1 KGHSH, CDR2 LQKENI. 13 Jbeta primers and 60 Vbeta primers were used for the PCR. Assay: immunoSEQ multiplex PCR; the TCRdb copy retains only in-frame clones and omits some. The data hold more than 85,000 clones, with 75% to 85% observed a single time. As for this clone: Its antigen remains unknown.

The sequenced sample was PBMCs. The chain carries TRBV18 and TRBJ1-1, with no clear D. This TCR came from a man between 18 and 29 years old in good health and CMV-seronegative. The CDR3 is CASLLYPGNTEAFF. CDR3 DNA sequence: TGTGCCAGCCTCTTATATCCAGGGAACACTGAAGCTTTCTTT.